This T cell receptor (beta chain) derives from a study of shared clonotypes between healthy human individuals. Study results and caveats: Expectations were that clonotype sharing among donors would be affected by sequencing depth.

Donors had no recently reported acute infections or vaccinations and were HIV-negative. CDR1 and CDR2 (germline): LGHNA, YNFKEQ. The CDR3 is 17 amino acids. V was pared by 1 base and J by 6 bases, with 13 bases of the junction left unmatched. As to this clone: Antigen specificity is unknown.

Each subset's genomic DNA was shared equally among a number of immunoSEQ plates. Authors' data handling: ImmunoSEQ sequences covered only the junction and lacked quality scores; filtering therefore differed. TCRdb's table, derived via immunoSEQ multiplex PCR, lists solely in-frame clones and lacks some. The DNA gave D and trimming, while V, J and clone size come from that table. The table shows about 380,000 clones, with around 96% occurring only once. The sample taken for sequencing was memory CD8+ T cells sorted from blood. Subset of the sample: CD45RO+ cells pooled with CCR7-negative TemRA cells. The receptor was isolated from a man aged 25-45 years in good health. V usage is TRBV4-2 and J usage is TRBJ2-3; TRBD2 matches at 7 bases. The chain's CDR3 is CASSQAPGRMYRDTQYF. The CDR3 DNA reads TGTGCCAGCAGCCAAGCTCCCGGGAGGATGTACAGGGATACGCAGTATTTT.